The T cell receptor (beta chain) described here comes from a study of Graves' ophthalmopathy and Graves' hyperthyroidism. The authors amplified TCR beta CDR3 regions, and they did so from RNA transcripts for repertoire sequencing. First-round RT-PCR relied on HTBI primers, and a second-round multiplex PCR came next. MiXCR, run by TCRdb on the multiplex PCR reads, gives a single entry per CDR3 protein. The sample lists hundreds of thousands of distinct CDR3 sequences; roughly two fifths were seen once. Germline CDR1 reads LNHDA; CDR2 reads SQIVND (reference sequence). The CDR3 has 14 residues. Trimming took off 4 bases at V and 14 bases at J, with 21 bases between the two ends.

The source material was peripheral blood. This TCR was sampled from an adult man with Graves' ophthalmopathy. The chain has TRBV19 and TRBJ1-5; no firm D call. DNA for the CDR3: TGTGCCAGTAGTAAAGCTAGCGGGAGCAATCACGAGCATTTT. This codes for CASSKASGSNHEHF.